This T cell receptor (beta chain) is from a study of read filtering for tumor transcriptome and immune sequencing. Study-level background: Among patients, some 17 were male and 14 female, aged about 45 to 85 (mean around 66). By R-ISS, stages I, II and III held approximately 8, 17 and 7 patients. Whole-study findings and limits: The CD138-negative fraction was mixed bone marrow immune cells, not pure T cells.

The CDR3 runs 15 residues. Germline loops: CDR1 SGHAT, CDR2 FQDESV (reference sequence). Molecular barcoded adaptors covering alpha/delta and beta/gamma chains were used on roughly 370 ng RNA. One entry per CDR3 protein, called by TCRdb with MiXCR from the reads. The sample contains 35,000 to 40,000 distinct CDR3 sequences, around 15% of which appear only once. About this clonotype itself: Antigen: not known. Just one base apart from a much larger clone, this may be a read error.

This chain joins TRBV11-1 and TRBJ2-5; 7 nucleotides agree with TRBD2. The specimen sequenced was a population of CD138-negative cells sorted from bone marrow. The sequence came from a donor at least 40 years old with multiple myeloma. The CDR3 DNA is TGTGCCTGCAGCGACCGGACTAGTCAAAGGGAGACCCAGTACTTC. Protein product: CACSDRTSQRETQYF.